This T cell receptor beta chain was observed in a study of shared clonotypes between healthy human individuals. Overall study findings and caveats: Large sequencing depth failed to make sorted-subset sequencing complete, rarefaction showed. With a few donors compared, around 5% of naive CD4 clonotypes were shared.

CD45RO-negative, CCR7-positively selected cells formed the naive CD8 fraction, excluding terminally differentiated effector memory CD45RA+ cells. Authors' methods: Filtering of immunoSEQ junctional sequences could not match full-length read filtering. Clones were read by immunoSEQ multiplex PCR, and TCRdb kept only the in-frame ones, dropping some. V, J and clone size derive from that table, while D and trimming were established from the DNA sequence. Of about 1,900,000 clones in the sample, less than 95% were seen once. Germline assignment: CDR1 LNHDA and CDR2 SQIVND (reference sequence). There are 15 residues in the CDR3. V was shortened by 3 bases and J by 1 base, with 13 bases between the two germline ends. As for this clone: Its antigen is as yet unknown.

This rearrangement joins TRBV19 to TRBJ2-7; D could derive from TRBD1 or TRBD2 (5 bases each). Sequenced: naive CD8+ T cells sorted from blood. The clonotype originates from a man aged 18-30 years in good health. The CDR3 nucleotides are TGTGCCAGTAGTATGGGACCGGCTAGTTCCTACGAGCAGTACTTC. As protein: CASSMGPASSYEQYF. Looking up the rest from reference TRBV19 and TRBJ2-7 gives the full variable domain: DGGITQSPKYLFRKEGQNVTLSCEQNLNHDAMYWYRQDPGQGLRLIYYSQIVNDFQKGDIAEGYSVSREKKESFPLTVTSAQKNPTAFYLCASSMGPASSYEQYFGPGTRLTVT.